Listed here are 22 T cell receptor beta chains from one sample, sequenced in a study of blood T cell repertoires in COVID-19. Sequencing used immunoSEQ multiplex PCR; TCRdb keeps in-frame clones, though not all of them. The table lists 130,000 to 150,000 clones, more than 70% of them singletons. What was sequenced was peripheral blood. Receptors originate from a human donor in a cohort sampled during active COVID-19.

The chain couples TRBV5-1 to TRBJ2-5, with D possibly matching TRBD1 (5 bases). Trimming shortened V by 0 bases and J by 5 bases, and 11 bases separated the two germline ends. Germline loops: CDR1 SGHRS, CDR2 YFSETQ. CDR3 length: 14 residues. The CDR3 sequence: CASSLVQGWETQYF. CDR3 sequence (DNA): TGCGCCAGCAGCTTGGTTCAGGGATGGGAGACCCAGTACTTC. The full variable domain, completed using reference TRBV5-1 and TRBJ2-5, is KAGVTQTPRYLIKTRGQQVTLSCSPISGHRSVSWYQQTPGQGLQFLFEYFSETQRNKGNFPGRFSGRQFSNSRSEMNVSTLELGDSALYLCASSLVQGWETQYFGPGTRLLVL.

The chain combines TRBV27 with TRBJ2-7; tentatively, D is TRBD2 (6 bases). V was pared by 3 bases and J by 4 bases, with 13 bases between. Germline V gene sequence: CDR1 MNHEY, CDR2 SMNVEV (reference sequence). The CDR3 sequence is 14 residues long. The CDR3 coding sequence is TGTGCCAGCAGTTTTTCGGGGGTGGGGTACGAGCAGTACTTC. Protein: CASSFSGVGYEQYF.

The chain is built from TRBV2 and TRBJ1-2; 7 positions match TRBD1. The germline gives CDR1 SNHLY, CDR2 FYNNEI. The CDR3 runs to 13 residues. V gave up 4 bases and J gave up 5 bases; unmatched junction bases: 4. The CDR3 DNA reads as TGTGCCAGCAGTGGACAGGGACGGTATGGCTACACCTTC. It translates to CASSGQGRYGYTF.

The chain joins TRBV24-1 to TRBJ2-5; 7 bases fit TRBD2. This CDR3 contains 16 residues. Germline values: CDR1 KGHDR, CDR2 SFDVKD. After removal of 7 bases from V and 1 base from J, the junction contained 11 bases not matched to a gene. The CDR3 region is CATSAPSGPTQETQYF. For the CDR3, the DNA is TGTGCCACCAGCGCACCTAGCGGACCGACCCAAGAGACCCAGTACTTC.

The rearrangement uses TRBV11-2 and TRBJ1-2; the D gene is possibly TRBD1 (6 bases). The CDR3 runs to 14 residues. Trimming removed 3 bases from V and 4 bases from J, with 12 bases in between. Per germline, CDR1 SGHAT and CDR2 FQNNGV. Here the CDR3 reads CASSFSRGVYGYTF. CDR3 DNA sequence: TGTGCCAGCAGCTTCTCCAGGGGCGTCTATGGCTACACCTTC.

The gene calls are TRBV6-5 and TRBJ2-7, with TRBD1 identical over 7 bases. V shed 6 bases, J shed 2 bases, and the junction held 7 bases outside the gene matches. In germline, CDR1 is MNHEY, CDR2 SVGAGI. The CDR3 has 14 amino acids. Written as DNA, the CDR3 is TGTGCCAGCAGGACCGACAGGGTTACCTACGAGCAGTACTTC. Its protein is CASRTDRVTYEQYF.

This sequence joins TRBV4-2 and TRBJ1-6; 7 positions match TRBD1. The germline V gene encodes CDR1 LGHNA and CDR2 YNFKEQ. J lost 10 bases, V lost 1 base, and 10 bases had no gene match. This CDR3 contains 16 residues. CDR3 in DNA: TGTGCCAGCAGCCAAGTTAACAGGGGTGGGGAATCACCCCTCCACTTT. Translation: CASSQVNRGGESPLHF.

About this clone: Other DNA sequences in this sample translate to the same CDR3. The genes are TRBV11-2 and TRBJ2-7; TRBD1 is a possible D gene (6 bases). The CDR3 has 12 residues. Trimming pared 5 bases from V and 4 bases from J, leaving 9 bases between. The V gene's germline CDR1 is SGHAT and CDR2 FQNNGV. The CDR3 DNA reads TGTGCCAGCAGCCTTCAGGGGTACGAGCAGTACTTC. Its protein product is CASSLQGYEQYF.

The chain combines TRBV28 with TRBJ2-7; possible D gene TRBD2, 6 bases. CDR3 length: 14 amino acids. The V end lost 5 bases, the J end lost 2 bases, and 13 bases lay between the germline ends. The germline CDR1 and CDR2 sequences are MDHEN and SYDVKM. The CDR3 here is CASSRPGEAYEQYF. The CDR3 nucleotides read TGTGCCAGCAGTCGTCCTGGGGAGGCCTACGAGCAGTACTTC.

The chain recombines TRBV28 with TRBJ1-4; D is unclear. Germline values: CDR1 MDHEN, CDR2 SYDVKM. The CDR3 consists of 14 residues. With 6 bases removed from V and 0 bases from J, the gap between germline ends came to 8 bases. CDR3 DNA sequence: TGTGCCAGCAGCAGGCGTGCAACTAATGAAAAACTGTTTTTT. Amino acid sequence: CASSRRATNEKLFF.

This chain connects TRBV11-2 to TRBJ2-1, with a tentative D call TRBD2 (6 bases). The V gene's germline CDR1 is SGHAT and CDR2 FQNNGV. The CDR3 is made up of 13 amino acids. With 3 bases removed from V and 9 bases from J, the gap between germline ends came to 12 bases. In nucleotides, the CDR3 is TGTGCCAGCAGCTTTAATTTCGGGGGTGAGCAGTTCTTC. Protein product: CASSFNFGGEQFF.

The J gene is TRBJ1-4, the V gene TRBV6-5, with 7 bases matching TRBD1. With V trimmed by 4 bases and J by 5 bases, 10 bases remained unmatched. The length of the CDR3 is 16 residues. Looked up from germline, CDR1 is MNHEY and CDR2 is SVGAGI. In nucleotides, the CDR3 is TGTGCCAGCAGTTCCCGGACAGGTGCCCCCAATGAAAAACTGTTTTTT. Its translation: CASSSRTGAPNEKLFF.

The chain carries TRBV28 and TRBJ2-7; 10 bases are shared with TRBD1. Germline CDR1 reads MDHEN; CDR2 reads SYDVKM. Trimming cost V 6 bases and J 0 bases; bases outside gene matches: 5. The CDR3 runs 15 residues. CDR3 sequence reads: CASSPDRGLSYEQYF. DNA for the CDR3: TGTGCCAGCAGCCCCGACAGGGGGCTCTCCTACGAGCAGTACTTC.

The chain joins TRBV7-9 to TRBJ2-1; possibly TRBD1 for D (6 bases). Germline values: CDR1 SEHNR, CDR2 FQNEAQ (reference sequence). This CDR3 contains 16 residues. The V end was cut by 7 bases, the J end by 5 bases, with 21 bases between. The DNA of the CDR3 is TGTGCCAGCACCCCACGCGGCAGGGGCCGTAACAATGAGCAGTTCTTC. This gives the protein CASTPRGRGRNNEQFF.

The chain's CDR3 is CASSFENYGYTF. CDR3 in DNA: TGTGCCAGCAGCTTCGAGAACTATGGCTACACCTTC. V and J are TRBV7-9 and TRBJ1-2; D unresolved. With 3 bases removed from V and 2 bases from J, the gap between germline ends came to 4 bases. The CDR3 covers 12 residues. CDR1 and CDR2 (germline): SEHNR, FQNEAQ (reference sequence).

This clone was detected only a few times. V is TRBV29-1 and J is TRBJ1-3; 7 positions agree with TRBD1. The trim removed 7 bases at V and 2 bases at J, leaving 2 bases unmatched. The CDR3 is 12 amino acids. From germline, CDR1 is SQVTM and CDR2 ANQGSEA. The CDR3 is CSADRAGNTIYF. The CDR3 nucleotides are TGCAGCGCCGACAGGGCTGGAAACACCATATATTTT.

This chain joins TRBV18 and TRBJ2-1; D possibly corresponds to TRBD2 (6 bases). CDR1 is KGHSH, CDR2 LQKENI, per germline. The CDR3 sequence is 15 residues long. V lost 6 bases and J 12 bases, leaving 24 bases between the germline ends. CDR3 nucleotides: TGTGCCAGCTCGCTAGGAGGAGGGAGCCCGGATGGGCAGTTCTTC. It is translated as CASSLGGGSPDGQFF.

CDR3: CASSLLGLATDTQYF. The DNA of the CDR3 is TGTGCCAGCAGCTTGCTGGGACTAGCGACAGATACGCAGTATTTT. This chain links TRBV7-2 with TRBJ2-3; TRBD2 matches at 10 bases. Germline V gives CDR1 SGHTA, CDR2 FQGNSA. The V gene end was trimmed by 3 bases and the J gene end by 3 bases; junction bases not matched to a gene: 3. The CDR3 has 15 amino acids.

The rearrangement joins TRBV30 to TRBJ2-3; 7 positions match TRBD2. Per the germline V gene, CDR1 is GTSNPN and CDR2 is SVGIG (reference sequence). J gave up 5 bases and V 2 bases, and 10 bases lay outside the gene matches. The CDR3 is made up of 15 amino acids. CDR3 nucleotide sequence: TGTGCCTGGAGTCCCCTAGCGGTCCTAGGAGATACGCAGTATTTT. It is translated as CAWSPLAVLGDTQYF.

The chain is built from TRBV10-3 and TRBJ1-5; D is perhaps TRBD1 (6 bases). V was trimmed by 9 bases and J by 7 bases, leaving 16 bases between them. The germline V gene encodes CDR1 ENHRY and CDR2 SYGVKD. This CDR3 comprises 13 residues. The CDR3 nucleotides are TGTGCCATAGCGGTAAACAGGGTACAGCCCCAGCATTTT. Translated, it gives CAIAVNRVQPQHF.

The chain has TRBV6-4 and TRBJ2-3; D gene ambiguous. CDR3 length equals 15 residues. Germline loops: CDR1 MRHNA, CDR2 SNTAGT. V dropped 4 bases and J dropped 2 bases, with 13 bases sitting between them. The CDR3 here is CASSVDLGLTDTQYF. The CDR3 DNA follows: TGTGCCAGCAGTGTAGATCTGGGCCTCACAGATACGCAGTATTTT.

CDR3 protein: CASSFPGDLNTEAFF. In nucleotides, the CDR3 is TGTGCCAGCAGCTTTCCCGGGGACTTGAACACTGAAGCTTTCTTT. This chain uses TRBV7-9 with TRBJ1-1; the D gene is possibly TRBD1 (5 bases). V was trimmed by 3 bases and J by 0 bases, leaving 11 bases between them. Per the germline V gene, CDR1 is SEHNR and CDR2 is FQNEAQ (reference sequence). The CDR3 extends over 15 amino acids. The whole variable domain, remainder taken from reference TRBV7-9 and TRBJ1-1, is DTGVSQNPRHKITKRGQNVTFRCDPISEHNRLYWYRQTLGQGPEFLTYFQNEAQLEKSRLLSDRFSAERPKGSFSTLEIQRTEQGDSAMYLCASSFPGDLNTEAFFGQGTRLTVV.